Listed here is a single T cell receptor beta chain. Its antigen remains unidentified. The sample belongs to a study of radiotherapy plus CTLA-4 blockade in lung cancer. The study, taken as a whole, reports: TCR clones of tumor origin grew in blood after radiotherapy plus ipilimumab.

Profiling relied on immunoSEQ multiplex PCR, and the TCRdb table lists in-frame clones only, not all of them. The repertoire holds tens of thousands of clones, around nine tenths seen once, with 16% in the top ten. The CDR3 consists of 15 residues. V was clipped by 2 bases and J by 3 bases, with 13 bases between them. CDR1 is MNHEY, CDR2 SMNVEV, per germline (reference sequence). The rearrangement uses TRBV27 and TRBJ1-2; the D is unclear. The receptor was isolated from a human donor with non-small cell lung cancer that progressed on radiotherapy plus ipilimumab. The specimen was peripheral blood, collected from a patient treated with radiotherapy plus ipilimumab. The CDR3 coding sequence is TGTGCCAGCAGTTTAAGTCCGGGAACGGACTATGGCTACACCTTC. Protein: CASSLSPGTDYGYTF.